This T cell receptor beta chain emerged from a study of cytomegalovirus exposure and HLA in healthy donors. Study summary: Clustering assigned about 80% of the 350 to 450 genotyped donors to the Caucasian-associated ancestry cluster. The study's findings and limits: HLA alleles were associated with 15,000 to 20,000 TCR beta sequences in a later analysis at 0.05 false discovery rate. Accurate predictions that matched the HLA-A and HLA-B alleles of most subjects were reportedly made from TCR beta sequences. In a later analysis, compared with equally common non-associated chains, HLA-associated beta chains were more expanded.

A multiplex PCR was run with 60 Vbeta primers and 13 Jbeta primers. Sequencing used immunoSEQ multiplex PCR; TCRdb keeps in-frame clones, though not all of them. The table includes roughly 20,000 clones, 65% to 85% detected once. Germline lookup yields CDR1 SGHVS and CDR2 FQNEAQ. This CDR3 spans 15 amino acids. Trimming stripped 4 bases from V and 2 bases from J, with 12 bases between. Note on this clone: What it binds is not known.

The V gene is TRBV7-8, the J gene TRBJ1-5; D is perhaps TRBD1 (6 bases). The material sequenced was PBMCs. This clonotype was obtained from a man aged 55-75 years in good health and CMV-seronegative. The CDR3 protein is CASSSIRGGNQPQHF. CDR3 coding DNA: TGTGCCAGCAGCTCAATCAGGGGCGGCAATCAGCCCCAGCATTTT.